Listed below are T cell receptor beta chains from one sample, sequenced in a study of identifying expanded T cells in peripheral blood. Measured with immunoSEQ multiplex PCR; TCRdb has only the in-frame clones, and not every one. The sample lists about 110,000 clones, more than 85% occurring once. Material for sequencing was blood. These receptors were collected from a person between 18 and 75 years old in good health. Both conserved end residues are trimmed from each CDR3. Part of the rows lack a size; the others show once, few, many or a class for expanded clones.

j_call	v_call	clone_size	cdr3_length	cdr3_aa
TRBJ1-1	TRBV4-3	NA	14	ASSQGGRTLNTEAF
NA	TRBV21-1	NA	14	ASSKGNGASSYEQY
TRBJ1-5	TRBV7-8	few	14	ASSLERSRSNQPQH
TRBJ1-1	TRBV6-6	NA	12	ASSFPGMNTEAF
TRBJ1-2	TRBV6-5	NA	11	ASRDRDDYGYT
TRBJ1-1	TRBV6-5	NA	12	ASSYGGENTEAF
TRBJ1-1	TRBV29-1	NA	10	SATTVNTEAF
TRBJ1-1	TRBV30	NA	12	AWSAGHPNTEAF
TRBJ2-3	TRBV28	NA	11	ASSRQAGDTQY
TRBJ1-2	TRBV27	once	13	ASSYEPWGLYGYT
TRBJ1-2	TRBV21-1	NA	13	ASSKDPGQGGGYT
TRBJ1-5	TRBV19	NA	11	ASSIRANQPQH
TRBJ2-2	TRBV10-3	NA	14	AASPTGTSRTGELF
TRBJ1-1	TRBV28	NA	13	ASSPGGRRNTEAF
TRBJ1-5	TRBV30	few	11	AWSVSPNQPQH
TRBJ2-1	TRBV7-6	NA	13	ASSDSSEGYNEQF
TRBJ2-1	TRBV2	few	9	ASTYTSEQF
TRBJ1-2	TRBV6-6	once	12	ASILNRADYGYT
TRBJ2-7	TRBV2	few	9	ASNGLSRQY
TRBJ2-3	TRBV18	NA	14	ASSNPRSWGTDTQY
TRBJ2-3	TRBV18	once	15	ASSPLSSGGPRDTQY
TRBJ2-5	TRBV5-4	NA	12	ASSPNSDGPNQY
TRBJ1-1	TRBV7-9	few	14	ASSDDRVISGTEAF
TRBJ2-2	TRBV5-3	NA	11	AISGTGPGELF
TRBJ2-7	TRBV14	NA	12	ASSRTGPTYEQY
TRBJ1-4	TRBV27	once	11	ASRRDRDEKLF
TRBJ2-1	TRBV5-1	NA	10	ASSLAGNEQF
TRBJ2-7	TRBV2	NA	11	ASSRTAVREQY
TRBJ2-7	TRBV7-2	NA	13	ASSYSGTSEYEQY
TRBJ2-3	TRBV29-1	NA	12	SAGPGTGTDTQY
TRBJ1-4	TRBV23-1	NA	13	ASSQSNRGREKLF
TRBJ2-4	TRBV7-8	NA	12	ASSSSGQGVIQY
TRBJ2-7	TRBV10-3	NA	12	AISAGEASYEQY
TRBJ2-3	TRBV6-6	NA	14	ASSYSSGGAIDTQY
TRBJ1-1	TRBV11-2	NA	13	ASSLDRGSYSAAF
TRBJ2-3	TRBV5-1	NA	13	ASSLPGGTADTQY
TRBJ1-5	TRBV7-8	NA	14	ASSLALGVSNQPQH